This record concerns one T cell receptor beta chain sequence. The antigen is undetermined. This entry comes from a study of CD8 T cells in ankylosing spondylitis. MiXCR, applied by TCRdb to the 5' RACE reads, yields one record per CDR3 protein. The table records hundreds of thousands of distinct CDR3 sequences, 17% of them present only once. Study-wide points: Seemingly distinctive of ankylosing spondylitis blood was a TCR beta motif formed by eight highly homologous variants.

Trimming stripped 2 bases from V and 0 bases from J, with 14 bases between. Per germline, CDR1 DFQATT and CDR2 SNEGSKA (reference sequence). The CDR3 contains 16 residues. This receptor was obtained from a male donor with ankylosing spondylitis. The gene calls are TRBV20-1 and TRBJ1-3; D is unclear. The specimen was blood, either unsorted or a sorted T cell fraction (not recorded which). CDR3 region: CSARNFDTSSGNTIYF. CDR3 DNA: TGCAGTGCTAGAAATTTTGACACGAGCTCTGGAAACACCATATATTTT.